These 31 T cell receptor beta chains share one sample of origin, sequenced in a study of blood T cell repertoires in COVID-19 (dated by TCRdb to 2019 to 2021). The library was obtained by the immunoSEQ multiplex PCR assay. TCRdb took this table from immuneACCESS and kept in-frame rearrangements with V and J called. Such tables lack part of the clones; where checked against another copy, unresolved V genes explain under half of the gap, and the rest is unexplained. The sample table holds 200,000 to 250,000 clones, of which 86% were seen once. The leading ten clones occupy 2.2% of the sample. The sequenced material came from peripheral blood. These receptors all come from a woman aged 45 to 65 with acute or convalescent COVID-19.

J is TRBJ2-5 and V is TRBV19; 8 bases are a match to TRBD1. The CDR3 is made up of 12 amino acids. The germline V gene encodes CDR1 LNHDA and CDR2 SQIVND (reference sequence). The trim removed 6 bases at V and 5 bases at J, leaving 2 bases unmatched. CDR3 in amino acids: CASRDRVETQYF. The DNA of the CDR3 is TGTGCCAGTAGGGACAGGGTGGAGACCCAGTACTTC.

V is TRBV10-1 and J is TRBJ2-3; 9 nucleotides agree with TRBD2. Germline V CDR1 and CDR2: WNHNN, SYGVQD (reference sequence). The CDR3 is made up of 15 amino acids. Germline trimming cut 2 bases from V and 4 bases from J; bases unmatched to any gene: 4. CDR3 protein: CASSEGAGGPDTQYF. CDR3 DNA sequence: TGCGCCAGCAGTGAGGGGGCGGGGGGGCCAGATACGCAGTATTTT.

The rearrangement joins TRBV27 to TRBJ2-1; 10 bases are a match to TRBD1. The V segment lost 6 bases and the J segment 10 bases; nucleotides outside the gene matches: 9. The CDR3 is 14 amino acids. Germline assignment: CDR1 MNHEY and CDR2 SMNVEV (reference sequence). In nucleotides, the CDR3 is TGTGCCAGCAGAGGACAGGGGGGTTCGCGAGAGCAGTTCTTC. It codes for CASRGQGGSREQFF.

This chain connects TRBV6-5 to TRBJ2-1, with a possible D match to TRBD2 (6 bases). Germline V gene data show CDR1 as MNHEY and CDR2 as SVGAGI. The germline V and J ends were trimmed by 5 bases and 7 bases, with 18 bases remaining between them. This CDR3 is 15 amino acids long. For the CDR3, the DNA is TGTGCCAGCAGTCAAACGGCCACACTAGCAAATGAGCAGTTCTTC. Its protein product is CASSQTATLANEQFF.

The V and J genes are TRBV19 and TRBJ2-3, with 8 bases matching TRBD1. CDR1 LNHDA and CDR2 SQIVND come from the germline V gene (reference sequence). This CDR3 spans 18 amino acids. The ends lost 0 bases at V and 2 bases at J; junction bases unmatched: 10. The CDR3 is CASSIDGQGQFYTDTQYF. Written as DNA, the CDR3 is TGTGCCAGTAGTATAGACGGACAGGGTCAATTCTACACAGATACGCAGTATTTT.

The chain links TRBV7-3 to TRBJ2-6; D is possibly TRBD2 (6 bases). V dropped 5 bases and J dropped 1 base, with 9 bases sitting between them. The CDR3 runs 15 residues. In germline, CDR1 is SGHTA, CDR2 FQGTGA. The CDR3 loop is CASSPGVSGANVLTF. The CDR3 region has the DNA TGTGCCAGCAGCCCGGGGGTATCTGGGGCCAACGTCCTGACTTTC. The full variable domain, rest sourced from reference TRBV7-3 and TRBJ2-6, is GAGVSQTPSNKVTEKGKYVELRCDPISGHTALYWYRQSLGQGPEFLIYFQGTGAADDSGLPNDRFFAVRPEGSVSTLKIQRTERGDSAVYLCASSPGVSGANVLTFGAGSRLTVL.

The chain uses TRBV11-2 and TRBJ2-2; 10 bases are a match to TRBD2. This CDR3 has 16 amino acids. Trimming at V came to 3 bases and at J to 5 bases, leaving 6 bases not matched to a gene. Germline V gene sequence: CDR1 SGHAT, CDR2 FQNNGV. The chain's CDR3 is CASSLSGRAGTGELFF. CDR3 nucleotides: TGTGCCAGCAGCTTGAGCGGGAGGGCCGGGACCGGGGAGCTGTTTTTT.

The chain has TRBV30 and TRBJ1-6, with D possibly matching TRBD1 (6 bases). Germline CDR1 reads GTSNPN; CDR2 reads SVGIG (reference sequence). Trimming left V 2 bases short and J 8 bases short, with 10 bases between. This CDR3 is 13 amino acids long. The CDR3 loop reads CAWSLSGDSPLHF. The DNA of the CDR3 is TGTGCCTGGAGTTTGTCAGGGGATTCACCCCTCCACTTT.

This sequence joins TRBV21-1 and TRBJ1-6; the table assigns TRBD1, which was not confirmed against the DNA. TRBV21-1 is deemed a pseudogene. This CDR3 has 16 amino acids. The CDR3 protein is CASSKGQGGYNSPLHF. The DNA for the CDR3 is TGTGCCAGCAGCAAAGGGCAGGGGGGTTATAATTCACCCCTCCACTTT.

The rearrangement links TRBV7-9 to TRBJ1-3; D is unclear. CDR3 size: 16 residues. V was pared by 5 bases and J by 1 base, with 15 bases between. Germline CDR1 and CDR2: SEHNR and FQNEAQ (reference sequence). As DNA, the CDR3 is TGTGCCAGCAGCCCCTCTGCTGGGAGATCTGGAAACACCATATATTTT. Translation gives CASSPSAGRSGNTIYF. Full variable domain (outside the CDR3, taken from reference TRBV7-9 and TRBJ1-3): DTGVSQNPRHKITKRGQNVTFRCDPISEHNRLYWYRQTLGQGPEFLTYFQNEAQLEKSRLLSDRFSAERPKGSFSTLEIQRTEQGDSAMYLCASSPSAGRSGNTIYFGEGSWLTVV.

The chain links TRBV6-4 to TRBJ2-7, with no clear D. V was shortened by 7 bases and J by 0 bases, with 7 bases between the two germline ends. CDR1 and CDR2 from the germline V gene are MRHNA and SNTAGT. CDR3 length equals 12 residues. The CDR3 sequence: CASIRGSYEQYF. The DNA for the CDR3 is TGTGCCAGCATACGCGGCTCCTACGAGCAGTACTTC.

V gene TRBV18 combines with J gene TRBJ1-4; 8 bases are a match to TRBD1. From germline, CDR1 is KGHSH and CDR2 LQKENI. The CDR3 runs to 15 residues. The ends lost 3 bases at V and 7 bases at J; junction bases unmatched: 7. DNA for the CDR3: TGTGCCAGCTCACCCCAGGCAGGGGGCGGTGAAAAACTGTTTTTT. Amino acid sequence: CASSPQAGGGEKLFF. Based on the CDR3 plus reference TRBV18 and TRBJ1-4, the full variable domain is NAGVMQNPRHLVRRRGQEARLRCSPMKGHSHVYWYRQLPEEGLKFMVYLQKENIIDESGMPKERFSAEFPKEGPSILRIQQVVRGDSAAYFCASSPQAGGGEKLFFGSGTQLSVL.

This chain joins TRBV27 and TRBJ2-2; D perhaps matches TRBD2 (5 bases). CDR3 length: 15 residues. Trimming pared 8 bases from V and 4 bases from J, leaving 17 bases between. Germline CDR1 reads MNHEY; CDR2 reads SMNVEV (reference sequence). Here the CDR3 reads CASSDGSHSTGELFF. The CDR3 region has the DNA TGTGCCAGCTCAGATGGGAGCCATTCCACCGGGGAGCTGTTTTTT.

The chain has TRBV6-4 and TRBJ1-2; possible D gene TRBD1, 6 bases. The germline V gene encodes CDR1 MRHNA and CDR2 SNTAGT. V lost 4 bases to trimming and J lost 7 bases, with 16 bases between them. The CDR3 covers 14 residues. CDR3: CASSVESGGPGYTF. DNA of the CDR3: TGTGCCAGCAGTGTGGAGTCGGGGGGGCCTGGCTACACCTTC.

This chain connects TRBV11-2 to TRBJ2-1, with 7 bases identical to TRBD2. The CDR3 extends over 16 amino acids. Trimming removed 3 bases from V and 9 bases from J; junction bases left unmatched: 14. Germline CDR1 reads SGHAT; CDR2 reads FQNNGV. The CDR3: CASSFTGTKMGFEQFF. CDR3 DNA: TGTGCCAGCAGCTTCACCGGGACTAAGATGGGGTTTGAGCAGTTCTTC.

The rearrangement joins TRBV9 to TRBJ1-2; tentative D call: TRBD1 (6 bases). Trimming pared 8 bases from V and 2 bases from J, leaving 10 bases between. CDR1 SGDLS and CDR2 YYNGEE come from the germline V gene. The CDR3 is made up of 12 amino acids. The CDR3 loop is CASGQLNYGYTF. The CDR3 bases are TGTGCCAGTGGACAGTTAAACTATGGCTACACCTTC.

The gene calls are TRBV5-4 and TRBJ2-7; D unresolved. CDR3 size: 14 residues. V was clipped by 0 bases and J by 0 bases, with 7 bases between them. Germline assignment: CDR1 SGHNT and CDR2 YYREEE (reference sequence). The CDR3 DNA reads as TGTGCCAGCAGCTTGGACTCTCCCTCCTACGAGCAGTACTTC. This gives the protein CASSLDSPSYEQYF.

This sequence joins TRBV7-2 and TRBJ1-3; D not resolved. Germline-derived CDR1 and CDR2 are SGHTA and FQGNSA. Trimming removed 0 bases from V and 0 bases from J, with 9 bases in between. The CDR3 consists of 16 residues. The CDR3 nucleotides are TGTGCCAGCAGCTTAGCGGGAGTAATCTCTGGAAACACCATATATTTT. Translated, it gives CASSLAGVISGNTIYF.

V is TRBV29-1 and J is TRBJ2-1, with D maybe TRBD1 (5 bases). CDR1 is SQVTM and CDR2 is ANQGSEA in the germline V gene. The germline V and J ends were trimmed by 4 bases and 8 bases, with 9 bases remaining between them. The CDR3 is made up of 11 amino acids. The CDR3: CSVAKGYEQFF. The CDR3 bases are TGCAGCGTTGCCAAGGGGTATGAGCAGTTCTTC.

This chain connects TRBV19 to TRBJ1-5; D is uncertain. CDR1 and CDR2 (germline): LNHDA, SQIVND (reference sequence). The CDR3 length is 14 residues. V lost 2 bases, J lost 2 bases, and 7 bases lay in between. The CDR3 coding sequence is TGTGCCAGTAGTATACCTCCGGGCAATCAGCCCCAGCATTTT. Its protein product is CASSIPPGNQPQHF. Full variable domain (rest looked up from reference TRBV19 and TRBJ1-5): DGGITQSPKYLFRKEGQNVTLSCEQNLNHDAMYWYRQDPGQGLRLIYYSQIVNDFQKGDIAEGYSVSREKKESFPLTVTSAQKNPTAFYLCASSIPPGNQPQHFGDGTRLSIL.

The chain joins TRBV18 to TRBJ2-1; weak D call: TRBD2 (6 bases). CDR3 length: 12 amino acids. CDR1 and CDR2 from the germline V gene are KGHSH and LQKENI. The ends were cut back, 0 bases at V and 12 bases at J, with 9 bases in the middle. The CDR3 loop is CASSPPEGRQFF. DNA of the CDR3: TGTGCCAGCTCACCACCGGAGGGGCGGCAGTTCTTC. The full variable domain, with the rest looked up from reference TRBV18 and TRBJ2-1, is NAGVMQNPRHLVRRRGQEARLRCSPMKGHSHVYWYRQLPEEGLKFMVYLQKENIIDESGMPKERFSAEFPKEGPSILRIQQVVRGDSAAYFCASSPPEGRQFFGPGTRLTVL.

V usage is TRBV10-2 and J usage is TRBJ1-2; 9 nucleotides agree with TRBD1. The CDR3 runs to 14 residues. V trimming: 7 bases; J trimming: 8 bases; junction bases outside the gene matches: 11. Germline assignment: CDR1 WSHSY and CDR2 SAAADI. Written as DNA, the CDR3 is TGCGCCAGCACCCGACAGGGGGGAATGTACGGCTACACCTTC. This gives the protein CASTRQGGMYGYTF.

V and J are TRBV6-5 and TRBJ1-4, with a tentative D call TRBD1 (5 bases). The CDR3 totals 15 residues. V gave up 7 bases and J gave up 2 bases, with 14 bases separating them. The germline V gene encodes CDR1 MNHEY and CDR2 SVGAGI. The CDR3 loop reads CASKSQGATNEKLFF. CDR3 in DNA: TGTGCCAGCAAATCCCAAGGGGCCACTAATGAAAAACTGTTTTTT.

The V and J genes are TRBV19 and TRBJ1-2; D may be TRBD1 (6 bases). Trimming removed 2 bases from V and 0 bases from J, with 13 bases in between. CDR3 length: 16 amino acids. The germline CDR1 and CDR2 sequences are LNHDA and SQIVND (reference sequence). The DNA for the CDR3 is TGTGCCAGTAGTATATCCGGGACACATTCTAACTATGGCTACACCTTC. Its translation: CASSISGTHSNYGYTF.

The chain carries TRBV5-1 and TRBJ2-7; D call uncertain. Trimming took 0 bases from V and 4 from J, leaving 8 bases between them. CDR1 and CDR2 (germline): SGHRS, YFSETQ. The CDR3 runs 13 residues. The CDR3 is CASSLGVEYEQYF. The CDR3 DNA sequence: TGCGCCAGCAGCTTGGGCGTCGAGTACGAGCAGTACTTC.

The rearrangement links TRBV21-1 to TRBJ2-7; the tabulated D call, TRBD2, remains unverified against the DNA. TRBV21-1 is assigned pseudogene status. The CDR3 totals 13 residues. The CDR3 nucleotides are TGTGCCAGCATCTTGCCGGGATCGCGGGAGCAGTACTTC. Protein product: CASILPGSREQYF.

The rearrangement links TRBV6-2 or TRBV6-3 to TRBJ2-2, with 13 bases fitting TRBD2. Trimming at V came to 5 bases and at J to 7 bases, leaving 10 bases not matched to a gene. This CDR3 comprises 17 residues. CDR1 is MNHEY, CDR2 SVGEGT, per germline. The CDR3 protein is CASSVNPGLAGFGELFF. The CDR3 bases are TGTGCCAGCAGTGTCAATCCGGGACTAGCGGGATTCGGGGAGCTGTTTTTT.

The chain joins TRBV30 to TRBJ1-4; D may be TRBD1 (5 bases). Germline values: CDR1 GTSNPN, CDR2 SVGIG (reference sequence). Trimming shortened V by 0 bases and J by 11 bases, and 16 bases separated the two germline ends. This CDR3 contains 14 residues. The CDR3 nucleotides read TGTGCCTGGAGTGTAAACGGGGGTGGGGGGAAACTGTTTTTT. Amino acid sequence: CAWSVNGGGGKLFF.

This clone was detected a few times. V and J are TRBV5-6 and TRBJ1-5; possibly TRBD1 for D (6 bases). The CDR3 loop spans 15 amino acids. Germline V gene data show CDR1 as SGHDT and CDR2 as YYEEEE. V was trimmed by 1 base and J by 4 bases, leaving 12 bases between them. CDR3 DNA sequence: TGTGCCAGCAGCTTGAGTACAGGGACAAATCAGCCCCAGCATTTT. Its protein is CASSLSTGTNQPQHF.

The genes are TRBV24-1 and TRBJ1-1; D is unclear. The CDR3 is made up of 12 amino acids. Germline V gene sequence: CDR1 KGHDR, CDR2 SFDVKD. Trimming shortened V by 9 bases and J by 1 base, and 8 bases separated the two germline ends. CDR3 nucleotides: TGTGCCACCGGAGACGGGAACACTGAAGCTTTCTTT. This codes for CATGDGNTEAFF.

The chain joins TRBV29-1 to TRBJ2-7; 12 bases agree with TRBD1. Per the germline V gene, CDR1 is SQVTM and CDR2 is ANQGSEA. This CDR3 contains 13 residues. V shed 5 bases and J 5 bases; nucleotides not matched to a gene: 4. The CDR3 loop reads CSVPGQGAHEQYF. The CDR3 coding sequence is TGCAGCGTTCCGGGACAGGGGGCCCACGAGCAGTACTTC.